The 32 T cell receptor beta chains presented below share a single source sample, sequenced in a study of blood T cell repertoires in COVID-19. Sequenced by immunoSEQ multiplex PCR; TCRdb stores in-frame clones only, minus some. The sample consists of tens of thousands of clones, 75% to 95% of them appearing once. Sequences were obtained from peripheral blood. Receptors were obtained from a man in his sixties with acute or convalescent COVID-19.

The chain employs TRBV5-8 and TRBJ1-5; D is ambiguous. V lost 7 bases and J 12 bases, leaving 5 bases between the germline ends. Germline assignment: CDR1 SGHTS and CDR2 YDEGEE. The CDR3 has 8 amino acids. DNA for the CDR3: TGTGCCAGCTCGTTCCAGCATTTT. Protein: CASSFQHF.

The chain combines TRBV19 with TRBJ2-2; 8 nucleotides line up with TRBD1. CDR1 LNHDA and CDR2 SQIVND come from the germline V gene (reference sequence). V lost 8 bases and J lost 2; bases outside the gene matches: 7. The CDR3 is made up of 15 amino acids. The CDR3 protein is CASHQQGGNTGELFF. CDR3 nucleotides: TGTGCCAGTCACCAACAGGGGGGTAACACCGGGGAGCTGTTTTTT.

The rearrangement links TRBV6-5 to TRBJ1-1; 7 bases agree with TRBD1. J was trimmed by 10 bases and V by 5 bases; bases with no gene match: 13. Germline lookup yields CDR1 MNHEY and CDR2 SVGAGI. CDR3 size: 14 residues. The CDR3 is CASSTSDRESPAFF. The CDR3 nucleotides are TGTGCCAGCAGTACCTCTGACAGGGAGTCACCAGCTTTCTTT.

This rearrangement joins TRBV28 to TRBJ1-2; no definite D call. The germline gives CDR1 MDHEN, CDR2 SYDVKM. This CDR3 spans 12 amino acids. The V gene lost 6 bases and the J gene lost 6 bases, with 11 bases spanning the gap. The CDR3 loop is CASSLIGDGYTF. The DNA of the CDR3 is TGTGCCAGCAGCCTCATCGGTGATGGCTACACCTTC.

The rearrangement joins TRBV7-3 to TRBJ2-1; 8 nucleotides align to TRBD1. The CDR3 is 15 residues long. Germline trimming cut 4 bases from V and 4 bases from J; bases unmatched to any gene: 6. CDR1 is SGHTA and CDR2 is FQGTGA in the germline V gene. The DNA of the CDR3 is TGTGCCAGCAGCTATCAGGGACAGGATTACAATGAGCAGTTCTTC. Residues: CASSYQGQDYNEQFF.

This chain connects TRBV3-1 (or the pseudogene TRBV3-2) to TRBJ1-4; 11 bases fit TRBD1. Germline lookup yields CDR1 LGHDT and CDR2 YNNKEL (reference sequence). The CDR3 has 16 residues. J lost 8 bases, V lost 4 bases, and 9 bases had no gene match. The DNA for the CDR3 is TGTGCCAGCAGCCCGGGGACAGGGGGACGAAGAGAAAAACTGTTTTTT. Translated, it gives CASSPGTGGRREKLFF.

The CDR3 DNA sequence: TGTGCCTGGAGCTTAGGGGAGGATGGCTACACCTTC. Encoded protein: CAWSLGEDGYTF. The chain carries TRBV30 and TRBJ1-2; TRBD1 might be the D (5 bases). Germline CDR1 is GTSNPN and CDR2 is SVGIG (reference sequence). This CDR3 is built from 12 residues. With 3 bases removed from V and 6 bases from J, the gap between germline ends came to 11 bases.

The CDR3: CATSRARYEQYF. Here the CDR3 DNA reads TGTGCCACCAGCAGAGCCCGCTACGAGCAGTACTTC. This rearrangement joins TRBV15 to TRBJ2-7; D uncertain. Per germline, CDR1 LNHNV and CDR2 YYDKDF (reference sequence). Trimming removed 1 base at V and 3 bases at J, with 4 bases between. This CDR3 region has 12 residues.

CDR3 sequence (DNA): TGTGCCAGCAGCTTAGATGGCGGCTCCTACAATGAGCAGTTCTTC. This gives the protein CASSLDGGSYNEQFF. The rearrangement links TRBV7-2 to TRBJ2-1, with no clear D. V was shortened by 1 base and J by 0 bases, with 7 bases between the two germline ends. This CDR3 comprises 15 residues. Germline loops: CDR1 SGHTA, CDR2 FQGNSA.

V is TRBV27 and J is TRBJ1-5; D is ambiguous. V was pared by 5 bases and J by 4 bases, with 18 bases between. Germline CDR1 and CDR2: MNHEY and SMNVEV (reference sequence). The CDR3 extends over 16 amino acids. The CDR3 bases are TGTGCCAGCAGTCCCGAAGGAGGGAGGGAGAATCAGCCCCAGCATTTT. This encodes CASSPEGGRENQPQHF.

This chain connects TRBV7-9 to TRBJ2-7; no clear D gene. The germline CDR1 and CDR2 sequences are SEHNR and FQNEAQ (reference sequence). V lost 5 bases and J lost 2, with 4 bases in between. This CDR3 is 11 amino acids long. CDR3 in amino acids: CASSGPYEQYF. Written as DNA, the CDR3 is TGTGCCAGCAGCGGGCCCTACGAGCAGTACTTC.

V usage is TRBV9 and J usage is TRBJ1-1; D call uncertain. This CDR3 region has 16 residues. Germline CDR1 is SGDLS and CDR2 is YYNGEE. Trimming removed 0 bases from V and 5 bases from J, with 17 bases in between. The CDR3 DNA is TGTGCCAGCAGCGTAGGGGTCGGGGTGCGCGAAACTGAAGCTTTCTTT. This codes for CASSVGVGVRETEAFF.

The rearrangement links TRBV24-1 to TRBJ2-1; D might be TRBD1 (6 bases). Trimming took 3 bases from V and 1 from J, leaving 12 bases between them. The CDR3 length is 16 residues. The germline CDR1 and CDR2 sequences are KGHDR and SFDVKD. CDR3 residues: CATSDRGRGSYNEQFF. DNA for the CDR3: TGTGCCACCAGTGATCGGGGCAGGGGATCCTACAATGAGCAGTTCTTC.

The chain combines TRBV12-3 or TRBV12-4 with TRBJ2-3; D is undetermined. Trimming took 6 bases from V and 9 from J, leaving 13 bases between them. CDR3 size: 12 residues. The DNA for the CDR3 is TGTGCCAGCAGCCCCGAGGATTTGACGCAGTATTTT. Protein product: CASSPEDLTQYF.

V gene TRBV19 combines with J gene TRBJ1-1, with a possible D match to TRBD1 (5 bases). Trimming pared 3 bases from V and 1 base from J, leaving 15 bases between. The germline V gene has CDR1 LNHDA and CDR2 SQIVND (reference sequence). The CDR3 extends over 16 amino acids. CDR3 coding DNA: TGTGCCAGTAGTATCGGCCAGGGAAGGTGGAACACTGAAGCTTTCTTT. Translated: CASSIGQGRWNTEAFF. The full variable domain, completed using reference TRBV19 and TRBJ1-1, is DGGITQSPKYLFRKEGQNVTLSCEQNLNHDAMYWYRQDPGQGLRLIYYSQIVNDFQKGDIAEGYSVSREKKESFPLTVTSAQKNPTAFYLCASSIGQGRWNTEAFFGQGTRLTVV.

The chain is built from TRBV6-2 or TRBV6-3 and TRBJ2-7; TRBD2 aligns across 16 bases. J was trimmed by 12 bases and V by 2 bases; bases with no gene match: 10. This CDR3 has 16 residues. Germline values: CDR1 MNHEY, CDR2 SVGEGT. This chain's CDR3 is CASSYGTSGRARVRYF. The CDR3 region has the DNA TGTGCCAGCAGTTACGGGACTAGCGGGAGGGCCCGGGTACGGTACTTC.

The CDR3 loop reads CASSVTSGSWTDTQYF. DNA of the CDR3: TGTGCCAGTAGTGTTACTAGCGGGAGTTGGACAGATACGCAGTATTTT. The chain carries TRBV19 and TRBJ2-3, with 11 bases fitting TRBD2. The CDR3 contains 16 residues. The V gene's germline CDR1 is LNHDA and CDR2 SQIVND (reference sequence). V was pared by 5 bases and J by 3 bases, with 7 bases of the junction left unmatched.

The rearrangement uses TRBV5-1 and TRBJ2-4; TRBD1 aligns across 8 bases. Germline CDR1 and CDR2: SGHRS and YFSETQ. Trimming cost V 0 bases and J 8 bases; bases outside gene matches: 13. CDR3 length: 17 residues. The CDR3 DNA sequence: TGCGCCAGCAGCTTGGGGCCTTCGGGGCAGGGGGCGGACATTCAGTACTTC. Residues: CASSLGPSGQGADIQYF.

About this clone itself: Compared with germline, one end of the junction differs, possibly owing to a read error. V gene TRBV7-7 combines with J gene TRBJ2-2; D possibly corresponds to TRBD2 (6 bases). Germline values: CDR1 SSHAT, CDR2 FNYEAQ (reference sequence). The CDR3 loop spans 15 amino acids. DNA of the CDR3: TGTGCTAGCAGCTTACGGGCGGGGAGGTCCGGGGAGCTGTTTTTT. Protein sequence: CASSLRAGRSGELFF.

The rearrangement links TRBV6-5 to TRBJ2-5, with 9 bases aligning to TRBD2. Germline CDR1 and CDR2: MNHEY and SVGAGI. The trim removed 6 bases at V and 5 bases at J, leaving 10 bases unmatched. There are 15 residues in the CDR3. The CDR3, as DNA: TGTGCCAGCAGGCTAGCGGGGACGGGAGGCGAGACCCAGTACTTC. Its protein product is CASRLAGTGGETQYF.

This clone was seen only once. The V gene is TRBV5-4, the J gene TRBJ1-1; maybe TRBD1 (5 bases). Germline CDR1 SGHNT, CDR2 YYREEE (reference sequence). V lost 4 bases to trimming and J lost 2 bases, with 9 bases between them. There are 13 residues in the CDR3. CDR3 residues: CASSTDSNTEAFF. DNA for the CDR3: TGTGCCAGCAGCACCGACAGCAACACTGAAGCTTTCTTT.

This clone was picked up one time. The V call is TRBV4-2, the J call TRBJ2-7, with D possibly matching TRBD1 (6 bases). Trimming left V 5 bases short and J 5 bases short, with 13 bases between. Germline lookup yields CDR1 LGHNA and CDR2 YNFKEQ. CDR3 size: 13 residues. CDR3 sequence (DNA): TGTGCCAGCAGCACAGGGATTCTGGACGAGCAGTACTTC. Residues: CASSTGILDEQYF.

V is TRBV6-2 or TRBV6-3 and J is TRBJ1-5; D is unclear. Germline V gives CDR1 MNHEY, CDR2 SVGEGT. V dropped 6 bases and J dropped 0 bases, with 12 bases sitting between them. The CDR3 spans 15 residues. DNA for the CDR3: TGTGCCAGCAGCCCCGAGCGGTATAGCAATCAGCCCCAGCATTTT. This gives the protein CASSPERYSNQPQHF.

The chain is built from TRBV7-9 and TRBJ2-1, with D perhaps matching TRBD1 (6 bases). Germline V gives CDR1 SEHNR, CDR2 FQNEAQ (reference sequence). The CDR3 has 10 residues. V was trimmed by 5 bases and J by 10 bases, leaving 6 bases between them. CDR3 loop: CASSDREQFF. The CDR3 DNA is TGTGCCAGCAGCGACAGGGAGCAGTTCTTC.

The chain is built from TRBV28 and TRBJ1-5; TRBD1 agrees at 9 bases. V lost 6 bases and J lost 7; bases outside the gene matches: 7. Germline CDR1 reads MDHEN; CDR2 reads SYDVKM. CDR3 size: 14 residues. CDR3: CASRPTGGHQPQHF. CDR3 bases: TGTGCCAGCAGACCCACAGGGGGCCACCAGCCCCAGCATTTT.

The V call is TRBV27, the J call TRBJ1-1, with D unresolved. Germline V gene data show CDR1 as MNHEY and CDR2 as SMNVEV (reference sequence). V gave up 7 bases and J gave up 1 base, with 7 bases separating them. The CDR3 consists of 12 residues. CDR3 protein: CASIPSNTEAFF. The CDR3 DNA reads as TGTGCCAGCATCCCCTCGAACACTGAAGCTTTCTTT.

The chain has TRBV5-6 and TRBJ1-2; 7 bases align to TRBD1. V trimming: 6 bases; J trimming: 8 bases; junction bases outside the gene matches: 13. This CDR3 has 14 amino acids. Germline CDR1 SGHDT, CDR2 YYEEEE. CDR3: CASTIGEGARGYTF. The CDR3 DNA sequence: TGTGCCAGCACCATTGGAGAGGGGGCAAGGGGCTACACCTTC.

The chain couples TRBV30 to TRBJ1-1; D uncertain. CDR3 length: 15 amino acids. From germline, CDR1 is GTSNPN and CDR2 SVGIG (reference sequence). Trimming took 0 bases from V and 5 from J, leaving 16 bases between them. CDR3 amino acids: CAWSVRGFLGTEAFF. The CDR3 DNA follows: TGTGCCTGGAGTGTGAGAGGGTTCTTGGGGACTGAAGCTTTCTTT.

The rearrangement links TRBV30 to TRBJ1-5, with a weak D call TRBD1 (6 bases). In germline, CDR1 is GTSNPN, CDR2 SVGIG (reference sequence). V dropped 1 base and J dropped 4 bases, with 14 bases sitting between them. The CDR3 is made up of 15 amino acids. CDR3: CAWSAGAQGNQPQHF. CDR3 nucleotide sequence: TGTGCCTGGAGTGCCGGGGCCCAGGGGAATCAGCCCCAGCATTTT. The full variable domain, completed using reference TRBV30 and TRBJ1-5, is SQTIHQWPATLVQPVGSPLSLECTVEGTSNPNLYWYRQAAGRGLQLLFYSVGIGQISSEVPQNLSASRPQDRQFILSSKKLLLSDSGFYLCAWSAGAQGNQPQHFGDGTRLSIL.

This clone was recorded a few times. The V and J genes are TRBV7-9 and TRBJ2-7; the match to TRBD2 covers 10 bases. This CDR3 spans 15 amino acids. Germline CDR1 and CDR2: SEHNR and FQNEAQ (reference sequence). V lost 1 base and J lost 4; bases outside the gene matches: 4. The CDR3 nucleotides are TGTGCCAGCAGCTTAGTAGAGCGGGAGGGGTACGAGCAGTACTTC. It specifies CASSLVEREGYEQYF.

This clone was picked up one time. The chain joins TRBV6-5 to TRBJ1-1; the D gene is possibly TRBD1 (6 bases). This CDR3 is 14 amino acids long. The ends were cut back, 6 bases at V and 2 bases at J, with 13 bases in the middle. The germline V gene encodes CDR1 MNHEY and CDR2 SVGAGI. The CDR3 DNA sequence: TGTGCCAGCAGCCCGGGACACCACAACACTGAAGCTTTCTTT. The encoded protein is CASSPGHHNTEAFF.

This chain joins TRBV11-1 and TRBJ1-2; D gene ambiguous. From germline, CDR1 is SGHAT and CDR2 FQDESV (reference sequence). V lost 2 bases and J 1 base, leaving 8 bases between the germline ends. This CDR3 has 14 residues. For the CDR3, the DNA is TGTGCCAGCAGCTTACAGGCTCGTAACTATGGCTACACCTTC. It yields the protein CASSLQARNYGYTF.